The present TCR beta chain was sequenced within a study of T-cell memory formation after mild COVID-19. The V gene's germline CDR1 is SEHNR and CDR2 FQNEAQ (reference sequence). This CDR3 contains 14 residues. Trimming removed 5 bases from V and 2 bases from J, with 9 bases in between. This clonotype has more than one count but fewer than ten. TCRdb re-derived calls from the 5' RACE reads in MiXCR, one entry per CDR3 protein. The sample gives hundreds of thousands of distinct CDR3 sequences, 15% to 20% of which show up once; about 12% is in the top ten. Sequenced input: PBMCs or a T cell subset sorted from them (not recorded which). The origin of this receptor is an adult woman who had mild COVID-19 (a few samples of this study predate the infection). Cell type and time point are not known. V is TRBV7-9 and J is TRBJ2-2; D gene uncertain. CDR3 nucleotide sequence: TGTGCCAGCAGCCCGGCCTCCAACACCGGGGAGCTGTTTTTT. Its translation is CASSPASNTGELFF.